This record looks at one TCR beta chain sequence and its context. The antigen remains unidentified. The data stem from a study of blood T cells in healthy people across ages. It was with a sample-barcoded 5' primer and a J-beta primer mix that a second PCR of roughly 7 to 12 cycles was run. TCRdb used MiXCR to reprocess the 5' RACE reads, holding one entry per CDR3 protein. The table has approximately 1.5 million distinct CDR3 sequences, around 35% seen once. Study-level results: In long-lived donors, naive CD4+ cell counts and diversity exceeded those of aged donors.

This clonotype originated in a young woman in good health. Sample: blood.

CDR3 residues: CASSQDGLAGGGKTQYF. The CDR3 DNA follows: TGCGCCAGCAGCCAGGACGGACTAGCGGGGGGAGGGAAGACCCAGTACTTC. The rearrangement joins TRBV4-1 to TRBJ2-5; TRBD2 matches at 14 bases. Germline CDR1 MGHRA, CDR2 YSYEKL. Trimming cost V 3 bases and J 6 bases; bases outside gene matches: 9. CDR3 length equals 17 residues.